The 17 T cell receptor beta chains given below trace back to one sample, sequenced in a study of blood T cell repertoires in COVID-19. The repertoire was sequenced with immunoSEQ multiplex PCR; TCRdb's copy has only in-frame clones and lacks some. In the table there are a few hundred thousand clones, 75% to 85% of which are singletons. Sequencing was done on a sample of peripheral blood. Receptors originate from a woman under 40 with COVID-19, enrolled during active disease.

The chain has TRBV5-1 and TRBJ2-3; maybe TRBD2 (5 bases). The CDR3 covers 16 residues. The germline gives CDR1 SGHRS, CDR2 YFSETQ. V was trimmed by 4 bases and J by 2 bases, leaving 17 bases between them. CDR3 sequence (DNA): TGCGCCAGCAGCCCTTTGGGGAGCGGAACCACAGATACGCAGTATTTT. It encodes CASSPLGSGTTDTQYF.

This clone occurred a few times. This chain connects TRBV6-2 or TRBV6-3 to TRBJ2-7; TRBD1 is a possible D gene (6 bases). CDR1 is MNHEY, CDR2 SVGEGT, per germline. CDR3 length equals 15 residues. The ends were cut back, 6 bases at V and 1 base at J, with 16 bases in the middle. The chain's CDR3 is CASSSLGTTSYEQYF. The CDR3 region has the DNA TGTGCCAGCAGCTCCCTTGGGACAACATCCTACGAGCAGTACTTC.

A few counts support this clone. This sequence joins TRBV9 and TRBJ2-7, with 7 bases identical to TRBD2. The CDR3 totals 16 residues. J was trimmed by 2 bases and V by 3 bases; bases with no gene match: 11. Germline V lookup: CDR1 SGDLS, CDR2 YYNGEE. Here the CDR3 reads CASSAGGTAGAYEQYF. Here the CDR3 DNA reads TGTGCCAGCAGCGCCGGCGGTACGGCGGGGGCCTACGAGCAGTACTTC.

This chain connects TRBV7-2 to TRBJ1-6, with a tentative D call TRBD1 (5 bases). V dropped 5 bases and J dropped 4 bases, with 12 bases sitting between them. Germline V gene data show CDR1 as SGHTA and CDR2 as FQGNSA. The length of the CDR3 is 15 residues. In nucleotides, the CDR3 is TGTGCCAGCAGCCGGCTGACAGAATATAATTCACCCCTCCACTTT. Translated: CASSRLTEYNSPLHF. Looking up the rest from reference TRBV7-2 and TRBJ1-6 gives the full variable domain: GAGVSQSPSNKVTEKGKDVELRCDPISGHTALYWYRQSLGQGLEFLIYFQGNSAPDKSGLPSDRFSAERTGGSVSTLTIQRTQQEDSAVYLCASSRLTEYNSPLHFGNGTRLTVT.

This chain connects TRBV7-2 to TRBJ2-2; 11 bases are a match to TRBD2. Germline V lookup: CDR1 SGHTA, CDR2 FQGNSA. The CDR3 length is 17 residues. V shed 6 bases and J 4 bases; nucleotides not matched to a gene: 10. The chain's CDR3 is CASRLPGTSGFTGELFF. The CDR3 region has the DNA TGTGCCAGCAGGCTCCCCGGGACTAGCGGCTTCACCGGGGAGCTGTTTTTT.

This rearrangement joins TRBV5-4 to TRBJ1-2; the match to TRBD1 covers 7 bases. Germline trimming cut 0 bases from V and 1 base from J; bases unmatched to any gene: 3. The CDR3 totals 15 residues. Germline V CDR1 and CDR2: SGHNT, YYREEE (reference sequence). The CDR3 region has the DNA TGTGCCAGCAGCTTGGCGTCAGGGGGTAACTATGGCTACACCTTC. Its translation is CASSLASGGNYGYTF.

The chain employs TRBV7-6 and TRBJ2-6; D possibly corresponds to TRBD1 (6 bases). The CDR3 runs 18 residues. V lost 0 bases to trimming and J lost 0 bases, with 12 bases between them. Per germline, CDR1 SGHVS and CDR2 FNYEAQ. Here the CDR3 DNA reads TGTGCCAGCAGCTTAGCTAGACAGGAAGACTCTGGGGCCAACGTCCTGACTTTC. Translated: CASSLARQEDSGANVLTF. Using reference TRBV7-6 and TRBJ2-6 for the parts outside the CDR3, the full variable domain is GAGVSQSPRYKVTKRGQDVALRCDPISGHVSLYWYRQALGQGPEFLTYFNYEAQQDKSGLPNDRFSAERPEGSISTLTIQRTEQRDSAMYRCASSLARQEDSGANVLTFGAGSRLTVL.

The chain is built from TRBV9 and TRBJ2-2, with 10 positions matching TRBD1. Trimming took 0 bases from V and 7 from J; bases not matched to a gene: 9. There are 17 residues in the CDR3. Germline CDR1 is SGDLS and CDR2 is YYNGEE. The CDR3 loop is CASSVALPGQGHGELFF. In DNA, the CDR3 is TGTGCCAGCAGCGTAGCCCTACCGGGACAGGGGCACGGGGAGCTGTTTTTT. Looking up the rest from reference TRBV9 and TRBJ2-2 gives the full variable domain: DSGVTQTPKHLITATGQRVTLRCSPRSGDLSVYWYQQSLDQGLQFLIQYYNGEERAKGNILERFSAQQFPDLHSELNLSSLELGDSALYFCASSVALPGQGHGELFFGEGSRLTVL.

The chain employs TRBV5-4 and TRBJ1-3, with 9 bases that match TRBD1. The CDR3 covers 15 residues. V dropped 0 bases and J dropped 4; count of bases not matched to a gene: 2. Germline-derived CDR1 and CDR2 are SGHNT and YYREEE (reference sequence). Here the CDR3 DNA reads TGTGCCAGCAGCTTGGCCACAGGGGGCGGAAACACCATATATTTT. Its translation is CASSLATGGGNTIYF.

This clone was counted a single time. This rearrangement joins TRBV6-1 to TRBJ2-3; D is unclear. CDR1 is MNHNS and CDR2 is SASEGT in the germline V gene. This CDR3 is 15 amino acids long. The ends were cut back, 1 base at V and 0 bases at J, with 8 bases in the middle. The CDR3, as DNA: TGTGCCAGCAGTGAAGTGGCAGATAGCACAGATACGCAGTATTTT. It yields the protein CASSEVADSTDTQYF.

This chain uses TRBV3-1 (or the pseudogene TRBV3-2) with TRBJ1-6; the D gene is possibly TRBD1 (6 bases). This CDR3 region has 15 residues. The V gene's germline CDR1 is LGHDT and CDR2 YNNKEL (reference sequence). V dropped 4 bases and J dropped 5 bases, with 12 bases sitting between them. The CDR3 sequence: CASSLIQGDNSPLHF. The DNA of the CDR3 is TGTGCCAGCAGCCTAATACAGGGTGATAATTCACCCCTCCACTTT.

The CDR3 region is CASRTSGHYEQYF. The CDR3 nucleotides are TGTGCCAGCAGGACTAGCGGACACTACGAGCAGTACTTC. The chain links TRBV2 to TRBJ2-7, with 9 bases matching TRBD2. This CDR3 is 13 amino acids long. CDR1 SNHLY and CDR2 FYNNEI come from the germline V gene. With 6 bases clipped from V and 3 bases from J, the junction kept 3 bases outside the gene matches.

The chain has TRBV19 and TRBJ2-2; TRBD1 matches at 9 bases. J gave up 5 bases and V 5 bases, and 12 bases lay outside the gene matches. This CDR3 has 17 amino acids. In germline, CDR1 is LNHDA, CDR2 SQIVND (reference sequence). As DNA, the CDR3 is TGTGCCAGTAGTGCACAGGGGGCGGGCTTCGGGACCGGGGAGCTGTTTTTT. This gives the protein CASSAQGAGFGTGELFF.

CDR3 protein: CASSELGGSTNEKLFF. Written as DNA, the CDR3 is TGTGCCAGCAGTGAATTGGGAGGGTCAACTAATGAAAAACTGTTTTTT. The V call is TRBV2, the J call TRBJ1-4; D remains ambiguous. With 2 bases removed from V and 0 bases from J, the gap between germline ends came to 10 bases. The CDR3 contains 16 residues. CDR1 is SNHLY, CDR2 FYNNEI, per germline.

This chain links TRBV12-3 or TRBV12-4 with TRBJ2-7; D not certain. The CDR3 sequence is 12 residues long. The germline V and J ends were trimmed by 8 bases and 5 bases, with 13 bases remaining between them. CDR3 bases: TGTGCCAGCCGACCCGGCGGCCACGAGCAGTACTTC. Amino acid sequence: CASRPGGHEQYF.

V and J are TRBV4-3 and TRBJ1-2; possibly TRBD1 for D (5 bases). With 0 bases removed from V and 4 bases from J, the gap between germline ends came to 12 bases. The CDR3 is made up of 15 amino acids. Germline assignment: CDR1 LGHNA and CDR2 YSLEER. The CDR3 region has the DNA TGCGCCAGCAGCCAAGAAAGGGGTATGGGCTATGGCTACACCTTC. This translates into CASSQERGMGYGYTF.

The rearrangement joins TRBV6-5 to TRBJ1-6; D gene unclear. This CDR3 is 13 amino acids long. Germline V gene sequence: CDR1 MNHEY, CDR2 SVGAGI. Trimming left V 2 bases short and J 6 bases short, with 5 bases between. The CDR3 region has the DNA TGTGCCAGCAGTTACGGGAGTAATTCACCCCTCCACTTT. Amino acids: CASSYGSNSPLHF.